One sample yielded the 14 T cell receptor beta chains listed below, sequenced in a study of T cell changes during pregnancy in multiple sclerosis. Clones were read by immunoSEQ multiplex PCR, and TCRdb kept only the in-frame ones, dropping some. The repertoire has 15,000 to 20,000 clones, roughly 90% of them found once; the top ten carry 10% to 15%. The sequenced sample was CD8+ T cells from peripheral blood mononuclear cells, obtained after pregnancy. Receptor source: a female donor in good health, enrolled as a control in a pregnancy study.

By share of the sample, this clone is large. The chain uses TRBV6-1 and TRBJ2-7; 9 nucleotides align to TRBD1. This CDR3 is 15 amino acids long. With 3 bases clipped from V and 0 bases from J, the junction kept 3 bases outside the gene matches. The germline CDR1 and CDR2 sequences are MNHNS and SASEGT. The CDR3 sequence: CASSEGTGSSYEQYF. CDR3 DNA sequence: TGTGCCAGCAGTGAGGGGACAGGGAGCTCCTACGAGCAGTACTTC.

The chain is built from TRBV18 and TRBJ2-1; D remains unclear. The CDR3 is 15 residues long. Germline V gene data show CDR1 as KGHSH and CDR2 as LQKENI. Trimming removed 0 bases from V and 3 bases from J, with 9 bases in between. The CDR3 coding sequence is TGTGCCAGCTCACCACCGGGCCAGATCTACAATGAGCAGTTCTTC. Protein sequence: CASSPPGQIYNEQFF.

The chain joins TRBV2 to TRBJ1-1, with a weak D call TRBD1 (6 bases). V shed 4 bases and J shed 2 bases, with 11 bases lying between them. In germline, CDR1 is SNHLY, CDR2 FYNNEI. The CDR3 sequence is 14 residues long. This CDR3 is CASSVQGFNTEAFF. The CDR3 nucleotides read TGTGCCAGCAGTGTACAGGGATTCAACACTGAAGCTTTCTTT.

The chain employs TRBV2 and TRBJ1-6; 7 positions agree with TRBD1. With V trimmed by 4 bases and J by 8 bases, 5 bases remained unmatched. Germline CDR1 reads SNHLY; CDR2 reads FYNNEI. CDR3 length: 14 residues. The CDR3 reads CASSGQGGDSPLHF. The CDR3 DNA sequence: TGTGCCAGCAGTGGTCAGGGGGGAGATTCACCCCTCCACTTT.

Note on this clone: This sample includes further DNA sequences coding for the same CDR3. The V and J genes are TRBV27 and TRBJ1-4; 8 nucleotides agree with TRBD1. V was pared by 5 bases and J by 7 bases, with 3 bases of the junction left unmatched. Germline assignment: CDR1 MNHEY and CDR2 SMNVEV (reference sequence). The length of the CDR3 is 13 residues. CDR3 nucleotide sequence: TGTGCCAGCAGTCGTGGGACAGGTGAAAAACTGTTTTTT. Its translation is CASSRGTGEKLFF.

This clone has just one count. The chain uses TRBV27 and TRBJ2-3; D call uncertain. The germline CDR1 and CDR2 sequences are MNHEY and SMNVEV (reference sequence). V lost 5 bases to trimming and J lost 6 bases, with 12 bases between them. The CDR3 extends over 13 amino acids. CDR3 DNA: TGTGCCAGCAGTCCCCTCTTGGCTGATACGCAGTATTTT. Protein sequence: CASSPLLADTQYF.

The chain couples TRBV4-2 to TRBJ1-2, with D possibly TRBD1 on 6 matching bases. CDR1 is LGHNA, CDR2 YNFKEQ, per germline. V was shortened by 1 base and J by 5 bases, with 14 bases between the two germline ends. The CDR3 extends over 15 amino acids. The CDR3 DNA is TGTGCCAGCAGCCAAGCGCCCCCGGGACATTATGGCTACACCTTC. It specifies CASSQAPPGHYGYTF.

The rearrangement joins TRBV7-9 to TRBJ1-3; 7 bases match TRBD1. The CDR3 covers 16 residues. The germline V gene encodes CDR1 SEHNR and CDR2 FQNEAQ (reference sequence). V shed 5 bases and J 3 bases; nucleotides not matched to a gene: 10. The CDR3 sequence is CASSRSDREDGNTIYF. The CDR3 bases are TGTGCCAGCAGCCGGTCCGACAGGGAGGATGGAAACACCATATATTTT.

J is TRBJ2-3 and V is TRBV30, with TRBD2 matching over 9 bases. The CDR3 has 16 amino acids. The junction had 12 bases not matched to a gene; V was cut back by 0 bases and J by 8 bases. Germline CDR1 reads GTSNPN; CDR2 reads SVGIG (reference sequence). The CDR3 bases are TGTGCCTGGAGTGTACTAGAGACTAGCGGAGCCAGTACGCAGTATTTT. Amino acids: CAWSVLETSGASTQYF.

This chain joins TRBV5-8 and TRBJ2-7; D may be TRBD1 (5 bases). The CDR3 runs to 13 residues. Trimming cost V 7 bases and J 5 bases, with 16 bases left between them. CDR1 is SGHTS and CDR2 is YDEGEE in the germline V gene. The chain's CDR3 is CASQTRVSHEQYF. The CDR3 nucleotides read TGTGCCAGCCAAACCAGGGTGTCGCACGAGCAGTACTTC.

The count of this clone is one. This same CDR3 is encoded by further DNA sequences in the sample. The chain has TRBV19 and TRBJ1-2, with a possible D match to TRBD1 (6 bases). Trimming took 0 bases from V and 3 from J, leaving 11 bases between them. The CDR3 is made up of 15 amino acids. Germline V gene sequence: CDR1 LNHDA, CDR2 SQIVND (reference sequence). Written as DNA, the CDR3 is TGTGCCAGTAGTATAGACAGGGGTATGCACTATGGCTACACCTTC. As protein: CASSIDRGMHYGYTF.

A single count supports this clone. This chain connects TRBV6-5 to TRBJ1-1; D perhaps matches TRBD1 (6 bases). The CDR3 is 13 residues long. Germline CDR1 MNHEY, CDR2 SVGAGI. Trimming took off 5 bases at V and 4 bases at J, with 11 bases between the two ends. The CDR3: CASSITGSTEAFF. Here the CDR3 DNA reads TGTGCCAGCAGTATCACAGGGAGCACTGAAGCTTTCTTT.

The chain couples TRBV27 to TRBJ1-5, with a possible D match to TRBD1 (6 bases). Trimming shortened V by 2 bases and J by 6 bases, and 11 bases separated the two germline ends. This CDR3 is built from 14 residues. Per the germline V gene, CDR1 is MNHEY and CDR2 is SMNVEV (reference sequence). The CDR3 is CASSLRGGVQPQHF. CDR3 in DNA: TGTGCCAGCAGTTTAAGGGGGGGCGTTCAGCCCCAGCATTTT.

The chain carries TRBV6-4 and TRBJ2-1; 8 nucleotides match TRBD2. The V gene's germline CDR1 is MRHNA and CDR2 SNTAGT. The length of the CDR3 is 16 residues. Germline trimming cut 0 bases from V and 1 base from J; bases unmatched to any gene: 2. CDR3 sequence reads: CASSDSRLASYNEQFF. The DNA of the CDR3 is TGTGCCAGCAGTGACTCGAGACTAGCGTCCTACAATGAGCAGTTCTTC.